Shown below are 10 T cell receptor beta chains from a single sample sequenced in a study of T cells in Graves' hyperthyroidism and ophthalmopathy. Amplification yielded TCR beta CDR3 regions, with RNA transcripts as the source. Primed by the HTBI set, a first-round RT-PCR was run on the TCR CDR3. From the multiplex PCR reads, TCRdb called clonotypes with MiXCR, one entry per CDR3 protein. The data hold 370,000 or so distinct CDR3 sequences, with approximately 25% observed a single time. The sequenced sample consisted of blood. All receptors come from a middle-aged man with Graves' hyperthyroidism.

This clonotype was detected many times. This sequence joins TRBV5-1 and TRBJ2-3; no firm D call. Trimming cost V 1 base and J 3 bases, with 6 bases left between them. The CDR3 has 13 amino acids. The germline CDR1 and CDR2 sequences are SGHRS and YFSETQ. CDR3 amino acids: CASSLLLTDTQYF. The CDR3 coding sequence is TGCGCCAGCAGCTTGTTGTTGACAGATACGCAGTATTTT.

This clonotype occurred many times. This CDR3 is CASSYEGLMNTEAFF. CDR3 nucleotides: TGTGCCAGCAGTTACGAGGGGCTCATGAACACTGAAGCTTTCTTT. The J gene is TRBJ1-1, the V gene TRBV6-5; D perhaps matches TRBD1 (5 bases). The CDR3 has 15 amino acids. In germline, CDR1 is MNHEY, CDR2 SVGAGI. The V and J ends lost 2 bases and 0 bases respectively, with 10 bases between them.

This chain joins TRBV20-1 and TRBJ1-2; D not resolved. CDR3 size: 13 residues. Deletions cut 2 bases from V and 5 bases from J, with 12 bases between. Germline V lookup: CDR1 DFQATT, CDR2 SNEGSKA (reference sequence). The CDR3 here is CSARPPDHYGYTF. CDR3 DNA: TGCAGTGCTAGACCTCCGGACCATTATGGCTACACCTTC.

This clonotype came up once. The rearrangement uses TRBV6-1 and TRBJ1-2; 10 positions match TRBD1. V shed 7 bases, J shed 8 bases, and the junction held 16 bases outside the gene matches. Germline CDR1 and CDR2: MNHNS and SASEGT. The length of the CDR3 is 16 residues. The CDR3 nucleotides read TGTGCCAGCACCCAACGACCGGGACAGGGGAAACCGGGCTACACCTTC. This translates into CASTQRPGQGKPGYTF.

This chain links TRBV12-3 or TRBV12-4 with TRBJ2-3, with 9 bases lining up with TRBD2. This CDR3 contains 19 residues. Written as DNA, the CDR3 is TGTGCTGGCAGTTTGGGTTGGCTAGCGGGGCCCGGCGGCACAGATACGCAGTATTTT. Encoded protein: CAGSLGWLAGPGGTDTQYF.

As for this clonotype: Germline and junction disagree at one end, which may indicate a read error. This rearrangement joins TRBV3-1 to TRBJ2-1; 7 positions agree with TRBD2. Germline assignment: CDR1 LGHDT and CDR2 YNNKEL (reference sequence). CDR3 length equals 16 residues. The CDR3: CASSRRGSFSYNDQFF. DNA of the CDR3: TGTGCCAGCAGCCGACGCGGGAGTTTCTCCTACAATGATCAGTTCTTC.

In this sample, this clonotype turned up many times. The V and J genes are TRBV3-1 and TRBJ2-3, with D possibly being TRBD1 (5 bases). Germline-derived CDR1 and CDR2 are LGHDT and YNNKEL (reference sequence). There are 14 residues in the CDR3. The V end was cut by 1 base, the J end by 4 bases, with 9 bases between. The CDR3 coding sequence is TGTGCCAGCAGCCAAGTACAGGCCCCAGATACGCAGTATTTT. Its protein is CASSQVQAPDTQYF.

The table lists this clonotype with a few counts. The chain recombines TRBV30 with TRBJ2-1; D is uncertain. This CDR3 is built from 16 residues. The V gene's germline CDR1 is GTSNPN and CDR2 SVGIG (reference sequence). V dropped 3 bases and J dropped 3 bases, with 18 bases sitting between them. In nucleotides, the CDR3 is TGTGCCTGGAGCGACACAGAACATGAGGTCTACAATGAGCAGTTCTTC. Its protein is CAWSDTEHEVYNEQFF.

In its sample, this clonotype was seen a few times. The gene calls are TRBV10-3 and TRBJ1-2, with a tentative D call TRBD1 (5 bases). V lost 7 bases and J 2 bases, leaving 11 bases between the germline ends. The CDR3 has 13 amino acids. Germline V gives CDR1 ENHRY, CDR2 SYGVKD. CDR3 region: CAITGEPNYGYTF. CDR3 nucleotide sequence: TGTGCCATCACGGGGGAACCCAACTATGGCTACACCTTC.

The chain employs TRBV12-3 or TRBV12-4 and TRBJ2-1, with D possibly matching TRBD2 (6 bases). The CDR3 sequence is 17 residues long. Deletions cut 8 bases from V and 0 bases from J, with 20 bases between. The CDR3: CASEFEVADSSYNEQFF. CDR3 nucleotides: TGTGCCAGCGAATTTGAGGTAGCGGATAGCTCCTACAATGAGCAGTTCTTC.